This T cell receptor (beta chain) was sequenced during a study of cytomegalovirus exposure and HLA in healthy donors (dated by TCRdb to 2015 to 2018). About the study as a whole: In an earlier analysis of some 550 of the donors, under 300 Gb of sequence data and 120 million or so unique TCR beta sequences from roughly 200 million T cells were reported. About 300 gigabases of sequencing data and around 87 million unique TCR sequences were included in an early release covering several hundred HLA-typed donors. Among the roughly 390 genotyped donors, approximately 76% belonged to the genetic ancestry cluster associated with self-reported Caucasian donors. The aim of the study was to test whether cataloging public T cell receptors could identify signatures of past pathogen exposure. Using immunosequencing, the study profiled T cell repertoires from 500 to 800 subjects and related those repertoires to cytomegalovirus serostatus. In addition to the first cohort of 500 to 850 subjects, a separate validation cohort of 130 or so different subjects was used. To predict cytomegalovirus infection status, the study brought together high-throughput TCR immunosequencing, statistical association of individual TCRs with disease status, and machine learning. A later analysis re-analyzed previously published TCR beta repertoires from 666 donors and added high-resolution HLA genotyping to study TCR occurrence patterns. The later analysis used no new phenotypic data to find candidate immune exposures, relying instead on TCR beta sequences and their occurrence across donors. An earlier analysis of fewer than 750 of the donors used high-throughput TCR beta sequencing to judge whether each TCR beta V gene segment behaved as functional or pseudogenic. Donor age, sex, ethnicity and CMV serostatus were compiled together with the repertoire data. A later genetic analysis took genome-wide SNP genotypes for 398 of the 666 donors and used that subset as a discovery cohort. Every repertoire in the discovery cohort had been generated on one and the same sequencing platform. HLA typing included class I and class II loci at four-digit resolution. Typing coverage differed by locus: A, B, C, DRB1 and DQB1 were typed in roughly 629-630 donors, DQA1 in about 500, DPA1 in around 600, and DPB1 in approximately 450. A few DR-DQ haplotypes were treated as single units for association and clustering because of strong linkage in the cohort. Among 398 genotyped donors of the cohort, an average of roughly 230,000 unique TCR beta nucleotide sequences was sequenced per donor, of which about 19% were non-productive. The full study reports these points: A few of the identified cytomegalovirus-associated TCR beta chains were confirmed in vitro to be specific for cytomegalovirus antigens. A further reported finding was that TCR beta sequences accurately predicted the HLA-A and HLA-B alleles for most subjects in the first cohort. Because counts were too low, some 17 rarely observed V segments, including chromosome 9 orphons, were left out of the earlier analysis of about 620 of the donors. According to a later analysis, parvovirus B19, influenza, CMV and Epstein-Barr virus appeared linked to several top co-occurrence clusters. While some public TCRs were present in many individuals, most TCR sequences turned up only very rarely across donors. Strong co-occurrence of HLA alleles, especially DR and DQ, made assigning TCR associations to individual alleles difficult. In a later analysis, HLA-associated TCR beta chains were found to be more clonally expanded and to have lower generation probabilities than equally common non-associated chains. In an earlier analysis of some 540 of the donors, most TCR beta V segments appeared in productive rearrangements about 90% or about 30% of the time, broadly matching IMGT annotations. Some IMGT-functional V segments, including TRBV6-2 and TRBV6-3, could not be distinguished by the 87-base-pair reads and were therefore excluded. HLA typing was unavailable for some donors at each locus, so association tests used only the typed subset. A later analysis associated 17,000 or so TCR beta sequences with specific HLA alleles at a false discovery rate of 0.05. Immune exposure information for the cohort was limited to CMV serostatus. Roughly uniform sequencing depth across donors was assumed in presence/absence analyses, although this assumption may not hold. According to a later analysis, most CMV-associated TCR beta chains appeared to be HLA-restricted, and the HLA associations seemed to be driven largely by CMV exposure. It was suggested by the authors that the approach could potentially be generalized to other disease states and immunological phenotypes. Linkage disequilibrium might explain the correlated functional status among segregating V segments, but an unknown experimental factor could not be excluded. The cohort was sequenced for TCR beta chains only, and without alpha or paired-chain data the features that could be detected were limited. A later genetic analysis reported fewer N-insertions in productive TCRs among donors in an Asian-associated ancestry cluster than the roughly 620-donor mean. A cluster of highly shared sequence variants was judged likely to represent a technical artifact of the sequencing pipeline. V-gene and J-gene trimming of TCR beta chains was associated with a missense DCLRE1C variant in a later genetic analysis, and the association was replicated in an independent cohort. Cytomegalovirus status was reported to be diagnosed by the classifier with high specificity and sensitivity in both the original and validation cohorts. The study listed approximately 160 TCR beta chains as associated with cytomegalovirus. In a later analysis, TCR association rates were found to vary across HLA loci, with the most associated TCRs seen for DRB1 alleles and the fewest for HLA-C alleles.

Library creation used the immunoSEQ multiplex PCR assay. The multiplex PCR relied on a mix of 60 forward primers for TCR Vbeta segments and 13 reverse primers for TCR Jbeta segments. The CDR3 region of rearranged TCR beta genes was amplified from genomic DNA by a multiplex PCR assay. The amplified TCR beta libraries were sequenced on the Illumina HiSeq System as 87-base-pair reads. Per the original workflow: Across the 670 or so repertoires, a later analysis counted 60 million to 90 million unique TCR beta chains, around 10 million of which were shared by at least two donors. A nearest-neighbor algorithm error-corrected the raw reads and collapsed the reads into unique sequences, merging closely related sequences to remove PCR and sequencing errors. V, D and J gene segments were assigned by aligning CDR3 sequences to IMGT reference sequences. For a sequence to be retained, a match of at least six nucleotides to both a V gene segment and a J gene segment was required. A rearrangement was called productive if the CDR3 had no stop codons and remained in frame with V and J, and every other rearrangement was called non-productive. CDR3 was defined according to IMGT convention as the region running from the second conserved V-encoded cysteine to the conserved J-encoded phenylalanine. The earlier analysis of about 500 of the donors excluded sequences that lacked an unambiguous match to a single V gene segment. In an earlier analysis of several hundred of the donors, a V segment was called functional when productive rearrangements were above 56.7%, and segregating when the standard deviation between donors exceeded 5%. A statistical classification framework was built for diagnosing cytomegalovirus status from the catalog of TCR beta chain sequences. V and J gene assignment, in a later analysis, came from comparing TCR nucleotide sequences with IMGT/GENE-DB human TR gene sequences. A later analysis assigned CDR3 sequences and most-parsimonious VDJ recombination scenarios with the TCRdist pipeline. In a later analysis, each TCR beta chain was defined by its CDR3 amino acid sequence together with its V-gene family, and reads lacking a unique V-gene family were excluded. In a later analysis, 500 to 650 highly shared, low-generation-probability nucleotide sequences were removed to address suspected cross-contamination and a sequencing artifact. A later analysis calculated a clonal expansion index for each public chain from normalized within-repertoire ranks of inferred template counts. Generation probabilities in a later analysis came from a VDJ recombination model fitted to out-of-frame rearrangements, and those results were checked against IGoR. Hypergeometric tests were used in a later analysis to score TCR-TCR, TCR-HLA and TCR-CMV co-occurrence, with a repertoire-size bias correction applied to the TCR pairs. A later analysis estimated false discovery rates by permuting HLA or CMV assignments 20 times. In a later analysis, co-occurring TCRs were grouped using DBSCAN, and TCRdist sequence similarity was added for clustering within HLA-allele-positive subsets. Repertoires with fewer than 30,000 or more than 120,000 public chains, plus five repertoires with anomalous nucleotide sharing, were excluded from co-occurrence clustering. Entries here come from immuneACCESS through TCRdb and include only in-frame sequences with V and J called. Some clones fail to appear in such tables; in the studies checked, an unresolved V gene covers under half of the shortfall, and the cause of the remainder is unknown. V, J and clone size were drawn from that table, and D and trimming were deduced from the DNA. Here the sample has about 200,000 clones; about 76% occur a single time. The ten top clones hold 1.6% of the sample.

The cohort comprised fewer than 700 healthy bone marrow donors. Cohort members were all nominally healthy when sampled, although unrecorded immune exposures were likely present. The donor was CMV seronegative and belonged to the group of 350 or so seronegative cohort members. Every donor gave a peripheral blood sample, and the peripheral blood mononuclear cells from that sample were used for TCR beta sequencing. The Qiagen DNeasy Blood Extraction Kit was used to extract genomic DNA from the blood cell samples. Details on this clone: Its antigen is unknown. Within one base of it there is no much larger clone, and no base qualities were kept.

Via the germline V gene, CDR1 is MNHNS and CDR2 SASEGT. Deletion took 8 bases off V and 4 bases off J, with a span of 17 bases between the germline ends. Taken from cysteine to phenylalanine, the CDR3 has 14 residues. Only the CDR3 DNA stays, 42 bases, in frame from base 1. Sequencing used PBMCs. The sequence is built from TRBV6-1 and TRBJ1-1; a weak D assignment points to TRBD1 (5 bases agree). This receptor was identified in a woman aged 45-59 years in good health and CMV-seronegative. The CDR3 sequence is CASGSKGGVTEAFF. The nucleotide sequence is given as TGTGCCAGCGGCTCTAAGGGAGGGGTCACTGAAGCTTTCTTT.